The rows below give T cell receptor beta chains drawn from one sample of a study of blood T cell repertoires in COVID-19. Clones were read by immunoSEQ multiplex PCR, and TCRdb kept only the in-frame ones, dropping some. The sample shows 270,000 or so clones, 75% to 90% of them seen only once. Material for sequencing was peripheral blood. All receptors come from a woman in her twenties or thirties with active or convalescent COVID-19. Each CDR3 is given with its conserved first and last residue. D genes are given only for firm matches. Clone size is not always given. Where it is, it says once, few, many or a class for expanded clones.

cdr3_length,clone_size,j_call,v_call,d_call,cdr3_aa,cdr3_nt
14,NA,TRBJ2-7,TRBV30,NA,CAWSGKGGTDEQYF,TGTGCCTGGAGTGGGAAGGGGGGGACGGACGAGCAGTACTTC
14,NA,TRBJ1-6,TRBV18,TRBD1,CASSRQGDNSPLHF,TGTGCCAGCTCCCGACAGGGAGACAATTCACCCCTCCACTTT
13,NA,TRBJ1-1,TRBV29-1,NA,CSVVPEGATEAFF,TGCAGCGTCGTTCCGGAAGGGGCCACTGAAGCTTTCTTT
14,NA,TRBJ1-4,TRBV5-1,NA,CASSPGGFDEKLFF,TGCGCCAGCAGCCCCGGAGGGTTTGACGAAAAACTGTTTTTT
14,NA,TRBJ2-2,TRBV3-1/TRBV3-2,NA,CASSLEGGAGELFF,TGTGCCAGCAGCCTAGAAGGAGGCGCCGGGGAGCTGTTTTTT
15,NA,TRBJ1-2,TRBV5-6,NA,CASSFRSDWRNGYTF,TGTGCCAGCAGCTTCCGAAGTGACTGGAGAAATGGCTACACCTTC
15,NA,TRBJ1-3,TRBV29-1,NA,CSVDSGEWGLNTIYF,TGCAGCGTTGATAGCGGGGAATGGGGTCTGAACACCATATATTTT
16,NA,TRBJ1-2,TRBV24-1,TRBD1,CATSDPARGLVDGYTF,TGTGCCACCAGTGATCCCGCAAGGGGGCTAGTGGATGGCTACACCTTC
14,few,TRBJ2-2,TRBV7-2,NA,CASSLLRDTGELFF,TGTGCCAGCAGCTTATTGAGGGACACCGGGGAGCTGTTTTTT
17,NA,TRBJ2-2,TRBV7-9,TRBD1,CASSLGKGAGDTGELFF,TGTGCCAGCAGCTTAGGCAAGGGGGCAGGGGACACCGGGGAGCTGTTTTTT
13,NA,TRBJ1-1,TRBV18,NA,CASSSDSNTEAFF,TGTGCCAGCTCTTCGGACAGCAACACTGAAGCTTTCTTT
15,NA,TRBJ1-4,TRBV24-1,NA,CATSDGQGPNEKLFF,TGTGCCACCAGTGATGGGCAGGGGCCTAATGAAAAACTGTTTTTT
15,NA,TRBJ1-5,TRBV2,TRBD1,CASRSRDRVGQPQHF,TGTGCCAGCAGGAGCCGGGACAGGGTAGGTCAGCCCCAGCATTTT
16,NA,TRBJ1-1,TRBV4-2,TRBD1,CASSQALGQGRTEAFF,TGTGCCAGCAGCCAAGCACTTGGACAGGGCCGGACTGAAGCTTTCTTT
13,NA,TRBJ1-2,TRBV30,NA,CAWSLRGFGGYTF,TGTGCCTGGAGCCTCAGGGGTTTCGGCGGCTACACCTTC
15,NA,TRBJ1-2,TRBV30,TRBD1,CAWSISPGGLDGYTF,TGTGCCTGGAGTATTTCCCCAGGGGGTCTCGATGGCTACACCTTC
19,NA,TRBJ1-5,TRBV9,TRBD1,CASSVGEGTGGYSNQPQHF,TGTGCCAGCAGCGTAGGAGAAGGGACAGGGGGGTATAGCAATCAGCCCCAGCATTTT
15,NA,TRBJ2-7,TRBV5-5,TRBD2,CASSLLAEVSGEQYF,TGTGCCAGCAGCTTGCTAGCGGAGGTCTCGGGCGAGCAGTACTTC
13,NA,TRBJ1-2,TRBV15,NA,CATSGFRDYGYTF,TGTGCCACCAGTGGGTTCCGGGACTATGGCTACACCTTC
16,NA,TRBJ2-7,TRBV6-1,TRBD2,CASSEFGTSGWREQYF,TGTGCCAGCAGTGAATTTGGGACTAGCGGGTGGAGGGAGCAGTACTTC
14,NA,TRBJ2-2,TRBV30,TRBD1,CAWGDRGITGELFF,TGTGCCTGGGGTGACAGGGGAATCACCGGGGAGCTGTTTTTT
14,NA,TRBJ1-1,TRBV15,NA,CATSDGGFNTEAFF,TGTGCCACCAGCGATGGGGGGTTTAACACTGAAGCTTTCTTT
14,NA,TRBJ2-7,TRBV19,TRBD2,CASSREGVSYEQYF,TGTGCCAGTAGTCGGGAGGGGGTTTCCTACGAGCAGTACTTC
16,NA,TRBJ1-6,TRBV2,NA,CASSARSARTNSPLHF,TGTGCCAGCAGTGCACGTAGCGCCAGGACCAATTCACCCCTCCACTTT
17,NA,TRBJ2-3,TRBV18,NA,CASSPPRTVNSTDTQYF,TGTGCCAGCTCACCACCCCGGACAGTCAATTCCACAGATACGCAGTATTTT
14,NA,TRBJ2-2,TRBV7-2,NA,CASSRSGNTGELFF,TGTGCCAGCAGCCGTAGCGGTAACACCGGGGAGCTGTTTTTT
14,NA,TRBJ1-2,TRBV27,NA,CASSPTGTRDGYTF,TGTGCCAGCAGCCCAACAGGGACACGGGATGGCTACACCTTC
14,NA,TRBJ2-1,TRBV6-2/TRBV6-3,NA,CASSYSFPNNEQFF,TGTGCCAGCAGTTACTCTTTTCCCAACAATGAGCAGTTCTTC
13,NA,TRBJ2-2,TRBV7-3,NA,CASGAVNTGELFF,TGTGCCAGCGGGGCGGTTAACACCGGGGAGCTGTTTTTT
17,NA,TRBJ2-3,TRBV7-2,TRBD2,CASSSQVQRGAPEAQYF,TGTGCCAGCAGCTCACAGGTACAGCGGGGGGCGCCCGAGGCGCAGTATTTT